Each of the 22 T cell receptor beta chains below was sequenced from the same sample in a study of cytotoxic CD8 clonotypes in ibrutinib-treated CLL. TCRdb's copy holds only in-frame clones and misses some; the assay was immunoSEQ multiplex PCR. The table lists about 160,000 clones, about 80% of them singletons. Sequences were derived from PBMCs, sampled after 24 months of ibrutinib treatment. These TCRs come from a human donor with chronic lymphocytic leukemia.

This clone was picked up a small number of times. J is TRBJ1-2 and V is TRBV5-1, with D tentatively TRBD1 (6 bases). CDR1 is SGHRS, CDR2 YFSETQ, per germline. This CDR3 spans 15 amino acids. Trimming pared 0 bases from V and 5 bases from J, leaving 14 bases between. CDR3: CASSLGVGQGYGYTF. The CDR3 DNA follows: TGCGCCAGCAGCTTGGGGGTCGGTCAGGGGTATGGCTACACCTTC.

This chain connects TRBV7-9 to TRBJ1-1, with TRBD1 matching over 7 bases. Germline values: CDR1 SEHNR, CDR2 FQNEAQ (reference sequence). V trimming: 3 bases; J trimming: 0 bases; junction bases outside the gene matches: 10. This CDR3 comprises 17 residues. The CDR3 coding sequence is TGTGCCAGCAGCTTTGGGGCGACCAGGGGGTTGAACACTGAAGCTTTCTTT. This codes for CASSFGATRGLNTEAFF.

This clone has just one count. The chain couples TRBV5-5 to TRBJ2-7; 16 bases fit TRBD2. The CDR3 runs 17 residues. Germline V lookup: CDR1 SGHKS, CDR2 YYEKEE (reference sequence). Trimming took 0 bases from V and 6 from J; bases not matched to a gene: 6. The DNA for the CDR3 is TGTGCCAGCAGCTTGGCGGGACTAGCGGGAGGGCAGGCCGAGCAGTACTTC. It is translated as CASSLAGLAGGQAEQYF.

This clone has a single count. CDR3 amino acids: CASSWTGGNEQYF. Here the CDR3 DNA reads TGTGCCAGCAGCTGGACAGGGGGCAACGAGCAGTACTTC. V usage is TRBV5-4 and J usage is TRBJ2-7, with TRBD1 matching over 11 bases. This CDR3 comprises 13 residues. Trimming removed 3 bases from V and 5 bases from J; junction bases left unmatched: 1. Germline CDR1 and CDR2: SGHNT and YYREEE (reference sequence).

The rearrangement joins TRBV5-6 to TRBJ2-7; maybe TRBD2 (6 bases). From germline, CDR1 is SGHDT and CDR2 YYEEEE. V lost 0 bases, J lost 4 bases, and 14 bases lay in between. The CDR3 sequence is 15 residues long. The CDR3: CASSLVGTLRYEQYF. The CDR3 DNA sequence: TGTGCCAGCAGCTTGGTAGGGACTTTAAGGTACGAGCAGTACTTC.

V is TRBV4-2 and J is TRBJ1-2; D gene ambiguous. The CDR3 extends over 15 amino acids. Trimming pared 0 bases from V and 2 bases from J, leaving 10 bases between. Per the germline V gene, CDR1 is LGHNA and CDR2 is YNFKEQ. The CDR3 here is CASSQELGHNYGYTF. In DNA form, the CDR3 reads TGTGCCAGCAGCCAAGAACTTGGCCACAACTATGGCTACACCTTC.

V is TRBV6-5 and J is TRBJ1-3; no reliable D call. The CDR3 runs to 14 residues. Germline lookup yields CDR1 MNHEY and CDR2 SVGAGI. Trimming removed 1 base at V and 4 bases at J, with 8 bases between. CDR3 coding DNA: TGTGCCAGCAGTTACTATCTAGGCGGAAACACCATATATTTT. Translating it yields CASSYYLGGNTIYF.

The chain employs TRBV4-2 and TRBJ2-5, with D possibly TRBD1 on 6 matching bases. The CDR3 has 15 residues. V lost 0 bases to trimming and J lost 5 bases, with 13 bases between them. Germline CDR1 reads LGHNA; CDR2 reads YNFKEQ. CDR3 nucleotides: TGTGCCAGCAGCCAAGATACGTGGGGGCAGGAGACCCAGTACTTC. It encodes CASSQDTWGQETQYF.

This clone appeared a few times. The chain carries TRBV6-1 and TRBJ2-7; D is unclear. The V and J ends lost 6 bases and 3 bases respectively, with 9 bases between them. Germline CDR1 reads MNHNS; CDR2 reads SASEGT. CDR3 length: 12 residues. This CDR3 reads CASSGGYYEQYF. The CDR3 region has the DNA TGTGCCAGCAGCGGCGGATACTACGAGCAGTACTTC.

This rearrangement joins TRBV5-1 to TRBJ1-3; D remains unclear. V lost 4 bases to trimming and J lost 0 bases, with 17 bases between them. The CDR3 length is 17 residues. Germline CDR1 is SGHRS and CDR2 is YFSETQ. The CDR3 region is CASSPNAGASSGNTIYF. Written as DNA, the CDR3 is TGCGCCAGCAGCCCTAATGCCGGCGCAAGCTCTGGAAACACCATATATTTT. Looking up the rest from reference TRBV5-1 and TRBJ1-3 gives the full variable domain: KAGVTQTPRYLIKTRGQQVTLSCSPISGHRSVSWYQQTPGQGLQFLFEYFSETQRNKGNFPGRFSGRQFSNSRSEMNVSTLELGDSALYLCASSPNAGASSGNTIYFGEGSWLTVV.

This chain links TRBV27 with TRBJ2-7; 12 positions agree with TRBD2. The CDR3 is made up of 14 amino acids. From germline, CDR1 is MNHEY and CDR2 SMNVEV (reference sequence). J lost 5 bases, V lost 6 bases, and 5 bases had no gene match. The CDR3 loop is CASRLAGGSDEQYF. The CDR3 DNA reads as TGTGCCAGCAGGCTAGCGGGAGGGTCCGACGAGCAGTACTTC.

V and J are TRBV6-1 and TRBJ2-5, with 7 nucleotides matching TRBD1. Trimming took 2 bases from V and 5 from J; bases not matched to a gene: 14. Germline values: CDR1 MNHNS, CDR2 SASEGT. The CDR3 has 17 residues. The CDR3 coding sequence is TGTGCCAGCAGTGAATCAGGGTGGGCAGGGGGTAGGGAGACCCAGTACTTC. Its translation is CASSESGWAGGRETQYF.

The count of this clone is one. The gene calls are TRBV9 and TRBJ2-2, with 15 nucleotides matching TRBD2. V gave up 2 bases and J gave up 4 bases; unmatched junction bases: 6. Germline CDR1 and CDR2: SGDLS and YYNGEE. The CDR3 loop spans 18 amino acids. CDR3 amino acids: CASSVGLAGGPVTGELFF. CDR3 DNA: TGTGCCAGCAGCGTCGGACTAGCGGGAGGGCCGGTCACCGGGGAGCTGTTTTTT.

The CDR3 here is CASSAGQGRAEAFF. The CDR3 bases are TGTGCCAGCAGTGCGGGACAGGGAAGGGCTGAAGCTTTCTTT. The V gene is TRBV25-1, the J gene TRBJ1-1, with 9 bases fitting TRBD1. This CDR3 has 14 residues. Germline values: CDR1 MGHDK, CDR2 SYGVNS. J was trimmed by 6 bases and V by 4 bases; bases with no gene match: 6.

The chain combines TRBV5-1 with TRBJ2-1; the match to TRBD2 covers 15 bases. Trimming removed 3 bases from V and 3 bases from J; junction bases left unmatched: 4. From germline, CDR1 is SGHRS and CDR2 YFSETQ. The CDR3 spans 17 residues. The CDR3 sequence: CASSSGLAGGHYNEQFF. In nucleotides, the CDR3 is TGCGCCAGCAGCTCCGGACTAGCGGGAGGGCACTACAATGAGCAGTTCTTC.

This CDR3 reads CASSLDGSGTDTQYF. Written as DNA, the CDR3 is TGTGCCAGCAGCTTAGACGGTAGCGGGACAGATACGCAGTATTTT. J is TRBJ2-3 and V is TRBV11-2; 7 nucleotides match TRBD2. Germline V gene sequence: CDR1 SGHAT, CDR2 FQNNGV. The CDR3 is 15 amino acids. J lost 3 bases, V lost 0 bases, and 3 bases had no gene match.

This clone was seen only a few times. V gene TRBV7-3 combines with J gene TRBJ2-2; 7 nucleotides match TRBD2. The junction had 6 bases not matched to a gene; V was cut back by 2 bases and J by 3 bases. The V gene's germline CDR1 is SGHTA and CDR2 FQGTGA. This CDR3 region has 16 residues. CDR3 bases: TGTGCCAGCAGCTTATTATTCCTAGCGGACACCGGGGAGCTGTTTTTT. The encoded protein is CASSLLFLADTGELFF.

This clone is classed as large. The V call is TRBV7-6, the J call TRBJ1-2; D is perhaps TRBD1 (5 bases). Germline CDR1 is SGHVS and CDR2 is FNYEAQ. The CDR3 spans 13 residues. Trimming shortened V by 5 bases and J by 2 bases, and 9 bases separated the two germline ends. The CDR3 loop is CASSNRTNYGYTF. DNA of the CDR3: TGTGCCAGCAGCAACAGGACGAACTATGGCTACACCTTC. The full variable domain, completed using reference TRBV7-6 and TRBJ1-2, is GAGVSQSPRYKVTKRGQDVALRCDPISGHVSLYWYRQALGQGPEFLTYFNYEAQQDKSGLPNDRFSAERPEGSISTLTIQRTEQRDSAMYRCASSNRTNYGYTFGSGTRLTVV.

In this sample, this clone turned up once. The CDR3 loop reads CASHGGLSEQYF. For the CDR3, the DNA is TGTGCCAGCCACGGAGGGCTTTCCGAGCAGTACTTC. The V and J genes are TRBV28 and TRBJ2-7, with D maybe TRBD2 (6 bases). Germline loops: CDR1 MDHEN, CDR2 SYDVKM. V was cut by 8 bases and J by 6 bases, with 14 bases left in between. This CDR3 is built from 12 residues.

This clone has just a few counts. DNA for the CDR3: TGTGCCAGCAGCTTAGGTTTAGGGCGAAAAAACAATGAGCAGTTCTTC. Translation gives CASSLGLGRKNNEQFF. The V gene is TRBV11-2, the J gene TRBJ2-1; D not certain. The CDR3 loop spans 16 amino acids. Germline values: CDR1 SGHAT, CDR2 FQNNGV. V was pared by 1 base and J by 5 bases, with 15 bases between.

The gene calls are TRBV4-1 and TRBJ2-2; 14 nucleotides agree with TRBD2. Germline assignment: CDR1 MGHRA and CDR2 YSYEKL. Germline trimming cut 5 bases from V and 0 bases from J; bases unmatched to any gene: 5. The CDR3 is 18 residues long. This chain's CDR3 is CASSSRTSGRSNTGELFF. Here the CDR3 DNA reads TGCGCCAGCAGCTCCCGGACTAGCGGGAGGTCGAACACCGGGGAGCTGTTTTTT.

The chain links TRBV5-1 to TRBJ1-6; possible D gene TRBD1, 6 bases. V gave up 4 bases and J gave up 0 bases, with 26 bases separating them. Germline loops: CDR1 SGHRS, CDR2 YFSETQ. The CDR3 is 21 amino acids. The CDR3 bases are TGCGCCAGCAGCCCCGGTTTTTGGGGGGGCCGTTCGAGCTCCTATAATTCACCCCTCCACTTT. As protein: CASSPGFWGGRSSSYNSPLHF. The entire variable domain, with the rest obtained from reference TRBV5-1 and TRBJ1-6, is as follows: KAGVTQTPRYLIKTRGQQVTLSCSPISGHRSVSWYQQTPGQGLQFLFEYFSETQRNKGNFPGRFSGRQFSNSRSEMNVSTLELGDSALYLCASSPGFWGGRSSSYNSPLHFGNGTRLTVT.